Detailed here is one T cell receptor beta chain. The assay was immunoSEQ multiplex PCR, and TCRdb's table has in-frame clones only and misses some. This sample has some 70,000 clones; about nine tenths occur once, and the top ten carry more than 0.4%. The CDR3 has 12 residues. CDR1 SGHTA and CDR2 FQGTGA come from the germline V gene. V gave up 5 bases and J gave up 6 bases, with 9 bases separating them. The data were taken from a study of blood T cell repertoires in COVID-19. This chain links TRBV7-3 with TRBJ2-3; D gene uncertain. The receptor was derived from a man in his forties or fifties with COVID-19, enrolled during active disease. What was sequenced was peripheral blood. CDR3 sequence reads: CASSLFGDTQYF. The CDR3 DNA is TGTGCCAGCAGCCTCTTCGGGGATACGCAGTATTTT.